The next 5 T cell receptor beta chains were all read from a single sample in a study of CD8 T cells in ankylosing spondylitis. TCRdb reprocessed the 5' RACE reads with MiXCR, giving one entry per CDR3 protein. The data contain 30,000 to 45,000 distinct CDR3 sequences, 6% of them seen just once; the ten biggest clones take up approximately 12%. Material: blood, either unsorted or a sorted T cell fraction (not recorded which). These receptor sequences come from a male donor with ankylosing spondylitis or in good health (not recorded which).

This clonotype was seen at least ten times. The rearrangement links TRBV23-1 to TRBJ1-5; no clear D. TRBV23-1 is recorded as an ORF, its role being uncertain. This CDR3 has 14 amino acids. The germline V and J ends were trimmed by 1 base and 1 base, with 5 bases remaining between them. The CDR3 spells CASSQCTSNQPQHF. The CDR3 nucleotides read TGCGCCAGCAGTCAATGCACCAGCAATCAGCCCCAGCATTTT.

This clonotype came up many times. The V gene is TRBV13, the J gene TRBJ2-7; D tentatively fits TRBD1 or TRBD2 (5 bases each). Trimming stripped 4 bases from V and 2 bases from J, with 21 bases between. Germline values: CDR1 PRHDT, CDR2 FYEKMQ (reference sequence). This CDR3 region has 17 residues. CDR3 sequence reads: CASSSYRDPKGPYEQYF. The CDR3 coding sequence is TGTGCCAGCAGCTCGTACCGGGACCCGAAGGGGCCCTACGAGCAGTACTTC.

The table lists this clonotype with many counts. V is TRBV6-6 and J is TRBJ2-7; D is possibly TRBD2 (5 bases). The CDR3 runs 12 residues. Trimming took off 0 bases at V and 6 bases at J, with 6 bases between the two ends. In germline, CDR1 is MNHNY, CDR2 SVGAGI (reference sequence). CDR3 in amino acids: CASSYSSGEQYF. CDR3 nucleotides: TGTGCCAGCAGTTACTCGAGCGGCGAGCAGTACTTC.

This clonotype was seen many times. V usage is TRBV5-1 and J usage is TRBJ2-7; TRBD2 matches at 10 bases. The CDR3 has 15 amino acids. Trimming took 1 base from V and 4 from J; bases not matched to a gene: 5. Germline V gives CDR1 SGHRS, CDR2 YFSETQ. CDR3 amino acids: CASSLWSSGSYEQYF. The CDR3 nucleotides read TGCGCCAGCAGCTTGTGGTCTAGCGGGAGTTACGAGCAGTACTTC. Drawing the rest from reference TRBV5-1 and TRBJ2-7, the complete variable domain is KAGVTQTPRYLIKTRGQQVTLSCSPISGHRSVSWYQQTPGQGLQFLFEYFSETQRNKGNFPGRFSGRQFSNSRSEMNVSTLELGDSALYLCASSLWSSGSYEQYFGPGTRLTVT.

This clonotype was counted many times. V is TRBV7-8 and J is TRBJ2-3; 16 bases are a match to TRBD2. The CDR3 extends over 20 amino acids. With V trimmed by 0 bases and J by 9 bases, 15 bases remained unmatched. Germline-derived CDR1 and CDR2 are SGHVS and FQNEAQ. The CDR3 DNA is TGTGCCAGCAGCTTAGCGCCGGGACTAGCGGGAGGGCCTGGGACAGGCACGCAGTATTTT. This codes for CASSLAPGLAGGPGTGTQYF.